Each of the 18 T cell receptor beta chains below was sequenced from the same sample in a study of CD8+CD57+ T cells in acquired aplastic anemia. Both TCR beta VDJ combination and CDR3 sequence profiling were carried out. Genomic DNA was the template for this profiling. TCRdb reprocessed the reads with MiXCR, giving one entry per CDR3 protein. The table lists more than 150,000 distinct CDR3 sequences, approximately 48% of them singletons. For sequencing, patients were chosen who had shown expansion of CD8+CD57+ cells by flow cytometry. The source material was sorted CD4+, CD8+, or CD8+CD57+ T cells (not recorded which) from PBMCs. The origin of the receptors is a human donor with aplastic anemia.

The chain recombines TRBV29-1 with TRBJ2-7; 10 nucleotides match TRBD2. Germline V gives CDR1 SQVTM, CDR2 ANQGSEA. V lost 6 bases to trimming and J lost 4 bases; unmatched junction nucleotides: 9. CDR3 length: 14 residues. CDR3 in amino acids: CSVYSGTSAYEQYF. DNA for the CDR3: TGCAGCGTATATTCCGGGACTAGCGCGTACGAGCAGTACTTC.

Ten or more counts support this clonotype. The chain links TRBV25-1 to TRBJ2-5, with 7 bases aligning to TRBD1. V was pared by 0 bases and J by 1 base, with 5 bases of the junction left unmatched. Germline CDR1 is MGHDK and CDR2 is SYGVNS. CDR3 length: 16 amino acids. The CDR3 region is CASSEYGTDLQETQYF. The CDR3 nucleotides are TGTGCCAGCAGTGAATATGGGACAGATCTCCAAGAGACCCAGTACTTC. The variable domain in full, with the rest retrieved from reference TRBV25-1 and TRBJ2-5, is EADIYQTPRYLVIGTGKKITLECSQTMGHDKMYWYQQDPGMELHLIHYSYGVNSTEKGDLSSESTVSRIRTEHFPLTLESARPSHTSQYLCASSEYGTDLQETQYFGPGTRLLVL.

The rearrangement uses TRBV2 and TRBJ1-2; TRBD1 might be the D (6 bases). Germline V gene lookup returns CDR1 SNHLY and CDR2 FYNNEI. V lost 1 base and J lost 4, with 10 bases in between. This CDR3 contains 14 residues. The CDR3 protein is CASSEGQGSYGYTF. Here the CDR3 DNA reads TGTGCCAGCAGTGAAGGGCAGGGGAGCTATGGCTACACCTTC.

The gene calls are TRBV20-1 and TRBJ2-5, with 7 nucleotides matching TRBD2. Germline CDR1 reads DFQATT; CDR2 reads SNEGSKA (reference sequence). V was pared by 1 base and J by 2 bases, with 19 bases of the junction left unmatched. The CDR3 covers 19 residues. CDR3 DNA: TGCAGTGCTAGAGGCGGAAGAGAGCGGGGTGTAGGGCCACAAGAGACCCAGTACTTC. This codes for CSARGGRERGVGPQETQYF.

This clonotype was detected many times. The rearrangement joins TRBV7-7 to TRBJ2-3; 11 nucleotides agree with TRBD2. In germline, CDR1 is SSHAT, CDR2 FNYEAQ (reference sequence). V shed 5 bases and J 0 bases; nucleotides not matched to a gene: 4. The CDR3 has 16 residues. The CDR3 nucleotides read TGTGCCAGCAGCCCGGGACTAGCGGCTAGCACAGATACGCAGTATTTT. Protein: CASSPGLAASTDTQYF.

A few counts support this clonotype. A much more abundant neighbour one base away suggests this may be a read error. The chain joins TRBV5-4 to TRBJ2-1, with a tentative D call TRBD1 (6 bases). This CDR3 contains 15 residues. Per germline, CDR1 SGHNT and CDR2 YYREEE (reference sequence). CDR3 sequence (DNA): TGTGCCAGCAGCTCTGCTCTTATCCGGGACAATCAGCAGTTCTTC. Protein sequence: CASSSALIRDNQQFF.

The chain uses TRBV2 and TRBJ2-6; perhaps D is TRBD1 or TRBD2 (6 bases each). Trimming removed 6 bases from V and 10 bases from J, with 19 bases in between. The CDR3 is 15 amino acids. CDR1 and CDR2 (germline): SNHLY, FYNNEI. CDR3 bases: TGTGCCAGCAGCTCGAGGGGGGTCGGGTTGAACGTCCTGACTTTC. Translated, it gives CASSSRGVGLNVLTF.

The chain joins TRBV19 to TRBJ2-3, with 10 nucleotides matching TRBD1. From germline, CDR1 is LNHDA and CDR2 SQIVND (reference sequence). The CDR3 is 15 amino acids. V lost 6 bases, J lost 6 bases, and 9 bases stayed unmatched. CDR3 nucleotide sequence: TGTGCCAGTAGACCCTCCGGGACAGGGGTCGATACGCAGTATTTT. Amino acid sequence: CASRPSGTGVDTQYF.

This clonotype was seen ten or more times. V and J are TRBV15 and TRBJ1-2; D is unresolved. Germline CDR1 reads LNHNV; CDR2 reads YYDKDF (reference sequence). Trimming removed 6 bases at V and 3 bases at J, with 8 bases between. The CDR3 runs 12 residues. CDR3 loop: CATSNQDYGYTF. The DNA for the CDR3 is TGTGCCACCAGTAACCAGGACTATGGCTACACCTTC.

The table lists this clonotype with many counts. The chain couples TRBV5-1 to TRBJ2-7, with TRBD1 identical over 9 bases. This CDR3 is 14 amino acids long. Looked up from germline, CDR1 is SGHRS and CDR2 is YFSETQ. V lost 3 bases to trimming and J lost 4 bases; unmatched junction nucleotides: 5. The CDR3 nucleotides are TGCGCCAGCAGCTCGACAGGGGGGAGATACGAGCAGTACTTC. This gives the protein CASSSTGGRYEQYF.

In this sample, this clonotype turned up many times. V and J are TRBV19 and TRBJ1-2; D gene ambiguous. V gave up 2 bases and J gave up 2 bases, with 3 bases separating them. Germline V gene lookup returns CDR1 LNHDA and CDR2 SQIVND (reference sequence). CDR3 length: 12 amino acids. CDR3 nucleotide sequence: TGTGCCAGTAGTATACAGAACTATGGCTACACCTTC. It is translated as CASSIQNYGYTF.

The chain links TRBV7-3 to TRBJ2-7; D could derive from TRBD1 or TRBD2 (5 bases each). This CDR3 has 12 amino acids. V lost 5 bases to trimming and J lost 7 bases, with 12 bases between them. In germline, CDR1 is SGHTA, CDR2 FQGTGA. In nucleotides, the CDR3 is TGTGCCAGCAGCCGGGACGGGACGGAGCAGTACTTC. Encoded protein: CASSRDGTEQYF.

This clonotype was detected many times. V and J are TRBV7-8 and TRBJ2-3, with 9 bases identical to TRBD1. V shed 5 bases and J 6 bases; nucleotides not matched to a gene: 9. Germline lookup yields CDR1 SGHVS and CDR2 FQNEAQ. The CDR3 is made up of 15 amino acids. CDR3 amino acids: CASSTGTGNGDTQYF. The CDR3 coding sequence is TGTGCCAGCAGCACCGGGACAGGGAATGGGGATACGCAGTATTTT.

On this clonotype itself: The junction departs from germline at one end; a sequencing error may be responsible. V gene TRBV25-1 combines with J gene TRBJ2-3, with TRBD2 matching over 7 bases. The CDR3 consists of 18 residues. CDR1 and CDR2 from the germline V gene are MGHDK and SYGVNS. CDR3 sequence reads: CASGEPPSGTFSTDTQYF. DNA for the CDR3: TGTGCCAGCGGTGAACCCCCTAGCGGAACATTCAGCACAGATACGCAGTATTTT. The variable domain in full, with the rest retrieved from reference TRBV25-1 and TRBJ2-3, is EADIYQTPRYLVIGTGKKITLECSQTMGHDKMYWYQQDPGMELHLIHYSYGVNSTEKGDLSSESTVSRIRTEHFPLTLESARPSHTSQYLCASGEPPSGTFSTDTQYFGPGTRLTVL.

This clonotype occurred many times. The chain carries TRBV19 and TRBJ2-7; the match to TRBD1 covers 9 bases. The CDR3 length is 15 residues. Trimming took 1 base from V and 5 from J; bases not matched to a gene: 6. Germline CDR1 LNHDA, CDR2 SQIVND (reference sequence). The CDR3 DNA is TGTGCCAGTAGTATAGTAGGACAGGGGATGAACGAGCAGTACTTC. It translates to CASSIVGQGMNEQYF.

The chain joins TRBV7-6 to TRBJ2-5; D is ambiguous. V was clipped by 5 bases and J by 0 bases, with 4 bases between them. Germline V gives CDR1 SGHVS, CDR2 FNYEAQ. The length of the CDR3 is 12 residues. Here the CDR3 reads CASSAYQETQYF. In nucleotides, the CDR3 is TGTGCCAGCAGCGCATACCAAGAGACCCAGTACTTC.

The genes are TRBV14 and TRBJ1-1; D call uncertain. Trimming left V 2 bases short and J 0 bases short, with 16 bases between. There are 17 residues in the CDR3. The germline gives CDR1 SGHDN, CDR2 FVKESK. CDR3: CASSQNSHGIMNTEAFF. CDR3 sequence (DNA): TGTGCCAGCAGCCAAAATTCACACGGGATCATGAACACTGAAGCTTTCTTT.

The chain combines TRBV29-1 with TRBJ2-7, with D tentatively TRBD1 (6 bases). From germline, CDR1 is SQVTM and CDR2 ANQGSEA. CDR3 length: 13 residues. V was trimmed by 3 bases and J by 4 bases, leaving 13 bases between them. CDR3 coding DNA: TGCAGCGTTGAGTTGGACAGCGCTTACGAGCAGTACTTC. Its protein is CSVELDSAYEQYF.